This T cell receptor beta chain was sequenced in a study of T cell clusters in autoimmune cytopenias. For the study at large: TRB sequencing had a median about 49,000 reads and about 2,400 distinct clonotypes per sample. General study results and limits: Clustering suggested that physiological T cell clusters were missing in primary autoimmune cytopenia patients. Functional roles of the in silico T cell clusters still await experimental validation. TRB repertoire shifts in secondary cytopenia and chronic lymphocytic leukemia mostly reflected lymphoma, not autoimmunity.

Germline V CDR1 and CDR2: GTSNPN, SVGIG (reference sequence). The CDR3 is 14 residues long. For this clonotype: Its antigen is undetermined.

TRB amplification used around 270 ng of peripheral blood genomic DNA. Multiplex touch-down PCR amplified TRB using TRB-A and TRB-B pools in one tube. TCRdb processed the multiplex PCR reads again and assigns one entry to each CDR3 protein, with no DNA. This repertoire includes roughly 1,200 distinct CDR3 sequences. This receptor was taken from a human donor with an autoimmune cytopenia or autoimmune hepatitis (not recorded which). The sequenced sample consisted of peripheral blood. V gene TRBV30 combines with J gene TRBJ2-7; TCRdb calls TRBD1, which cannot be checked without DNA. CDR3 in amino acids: CAWTEGGLTYEQYF.